This TCR beta chain comes out of a study of blood T cell repertoires in COVID-19. Overall study: From the United States, Italy and Spain came samples of acute and convalescent COVID-19. The cDNA or gDNA used as material had been derived from T cells, B-cell-depleted T cells, or PBMCs.

Original methodology: Amplifying reference gene primers gave estimates of nucleated cell counts. The repertoire was sequenced with immunoSEQ multiplex PCR; TCRdb's copy has only in-frame clones and lacks some. V and J calls and clone size are those listed in that table; D and trimming were worked out from the DNA. Of approximately 85,000 clones in the sample, 90% were seen once. The source material was peripheral blood. The clonotype comes from a woman older than 75 with active or convalescent COVID-19.

The CDR3 DNA follows: TGTGCCAGCAGCCTTTCCGGACAGGGCTCACAGCCCCAGCATTTT. Translation: CASSLSGQGSQPQHF. The J gene is TRBJ1-5, the V gene TRBV7-9, with 8 bases lining up with TRBD1. The length of the CDR3 is 15 residues. Germline V gene sequence: CDR1 SEHNR, CDR2 FQNEAQ (reference sequence). The ends lost 5 bases at V and 7 bases at J; junction bases unmatched: 10.